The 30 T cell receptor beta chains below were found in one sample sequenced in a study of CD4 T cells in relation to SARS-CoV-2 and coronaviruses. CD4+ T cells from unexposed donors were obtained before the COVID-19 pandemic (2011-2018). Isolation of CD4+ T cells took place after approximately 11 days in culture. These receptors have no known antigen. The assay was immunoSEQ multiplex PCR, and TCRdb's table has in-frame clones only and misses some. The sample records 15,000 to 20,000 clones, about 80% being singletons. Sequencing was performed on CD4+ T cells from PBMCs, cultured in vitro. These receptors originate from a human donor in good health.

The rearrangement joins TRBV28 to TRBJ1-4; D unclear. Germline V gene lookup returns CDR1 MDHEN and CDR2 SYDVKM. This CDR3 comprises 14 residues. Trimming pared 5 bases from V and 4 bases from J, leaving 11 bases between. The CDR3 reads CASSPRNGNEKLFF. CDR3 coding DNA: TGTGCCAGCAGTCCCCGCAATGGTAATGAAAAACTGTTTTTT.

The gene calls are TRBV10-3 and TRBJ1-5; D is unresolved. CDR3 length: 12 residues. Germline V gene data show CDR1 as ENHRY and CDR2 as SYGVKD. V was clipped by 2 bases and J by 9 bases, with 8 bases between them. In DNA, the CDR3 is TGTGCCATCAGTGAGGATGAGGTGCCCCAGCATTTT. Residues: CAISEDEVPQHF.

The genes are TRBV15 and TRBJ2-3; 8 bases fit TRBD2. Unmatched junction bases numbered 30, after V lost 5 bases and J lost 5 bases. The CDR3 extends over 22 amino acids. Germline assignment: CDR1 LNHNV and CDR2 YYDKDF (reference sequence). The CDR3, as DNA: TGTGCCACCAGCCCCCGTAAAAACAACGGGAGGGCTGGTAATCCACATATAGATACGCAGTATTTT. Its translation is CATSPRKNNGRAGNPHIDTQYF.

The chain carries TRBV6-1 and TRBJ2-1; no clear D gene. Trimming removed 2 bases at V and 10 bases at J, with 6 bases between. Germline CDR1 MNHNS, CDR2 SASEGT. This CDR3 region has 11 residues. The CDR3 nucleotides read TGTGCCAGCAGTGAATTGGGGGAGCAGTTCTTC. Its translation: CASSELGEQFF.

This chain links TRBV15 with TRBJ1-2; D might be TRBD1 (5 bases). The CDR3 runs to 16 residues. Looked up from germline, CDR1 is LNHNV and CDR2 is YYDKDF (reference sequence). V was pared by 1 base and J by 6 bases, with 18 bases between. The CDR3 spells CATSRVPPRDHNGYTF. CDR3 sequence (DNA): TGTGCCACCAGCAGAGTCCCTCCCAGGGACCATAATGGCTACACCTTC.

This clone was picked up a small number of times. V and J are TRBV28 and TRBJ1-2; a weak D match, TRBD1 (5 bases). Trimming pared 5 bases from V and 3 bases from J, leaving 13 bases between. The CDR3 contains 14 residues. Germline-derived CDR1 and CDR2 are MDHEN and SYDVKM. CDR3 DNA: TGTGCCAGCAGTCCCGGGGGTGGTTACTATGGCTACACCTTC. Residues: CASSPGGGYYGYTF.

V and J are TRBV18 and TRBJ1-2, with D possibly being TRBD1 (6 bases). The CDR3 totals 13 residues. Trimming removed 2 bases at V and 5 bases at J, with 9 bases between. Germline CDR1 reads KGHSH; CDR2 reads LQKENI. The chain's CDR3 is CASSPGGGYGYTF. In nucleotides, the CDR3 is TGTGCCAGCTCACCAGGGGGCGGTTATGGCTACACCTTC.

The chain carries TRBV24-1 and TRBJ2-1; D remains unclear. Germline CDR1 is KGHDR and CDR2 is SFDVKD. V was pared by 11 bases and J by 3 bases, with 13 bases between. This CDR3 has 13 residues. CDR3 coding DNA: TGTGCCATCGGACGCTCGGGCTACAATGAGCAGTTCTTC. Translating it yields CAIGRSGYNEQFF.

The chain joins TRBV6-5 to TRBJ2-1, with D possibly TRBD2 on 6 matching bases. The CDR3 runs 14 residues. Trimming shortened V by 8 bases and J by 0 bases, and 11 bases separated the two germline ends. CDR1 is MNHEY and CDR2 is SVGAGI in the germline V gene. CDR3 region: CASESGSSYNEQFF. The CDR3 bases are TGTGCCAGCGAATCCGGGAGCTCCTACAATGAGCAGTTCTTC.

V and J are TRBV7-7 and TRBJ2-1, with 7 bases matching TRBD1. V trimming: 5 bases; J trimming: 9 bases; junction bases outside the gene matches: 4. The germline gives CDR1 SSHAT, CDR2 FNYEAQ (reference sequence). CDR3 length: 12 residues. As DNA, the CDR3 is TGTGCCAGCAGCCCGACAGGGACTGAGCAGTTCTTC. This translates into CASSPTGTEQFF.

The CDR3 region has the DNA TGCGCCAGCAGCCAACAGGGTCAGGGCTACACCTTC. This codes for CASSQQGQGYTF. The chain couples TRBV5-1 to TRBJ1-2, with a tentative D call TRBD1 (6 bases). V was trimmed by 4 bases and J by 8 bases, leaving 12 bases between them. CDR1 is SGHRS and CDR2 is YFSETQ in the germline V gene. This CDR3 contains 12 residues.

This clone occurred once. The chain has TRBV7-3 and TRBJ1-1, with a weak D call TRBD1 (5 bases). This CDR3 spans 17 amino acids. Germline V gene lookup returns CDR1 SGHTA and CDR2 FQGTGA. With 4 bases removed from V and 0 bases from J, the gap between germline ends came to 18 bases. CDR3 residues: CASSSTGAGFVNTEAFF. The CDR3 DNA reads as TGTGCCAGCAGCTCAACCGGGGCTGGTTTTGTGAACACTGAAGCTTTCTTT.

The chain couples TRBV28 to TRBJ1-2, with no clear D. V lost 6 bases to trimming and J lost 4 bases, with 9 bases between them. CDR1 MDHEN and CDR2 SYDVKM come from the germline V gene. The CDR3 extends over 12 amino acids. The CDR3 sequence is CASRKTGYGYTF. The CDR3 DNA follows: TGTGCCAGCAGGAAGACGGGCTATGGCTACACCTTC.

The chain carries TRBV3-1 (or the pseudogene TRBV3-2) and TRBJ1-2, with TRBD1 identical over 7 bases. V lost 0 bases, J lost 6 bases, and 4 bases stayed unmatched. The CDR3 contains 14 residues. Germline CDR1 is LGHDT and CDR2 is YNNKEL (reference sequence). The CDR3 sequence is CASSQDGQGDGYTF. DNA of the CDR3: TGTGCCAGCAGCCAAGATGGGCAGGGGGATGGCTACACCTTC.

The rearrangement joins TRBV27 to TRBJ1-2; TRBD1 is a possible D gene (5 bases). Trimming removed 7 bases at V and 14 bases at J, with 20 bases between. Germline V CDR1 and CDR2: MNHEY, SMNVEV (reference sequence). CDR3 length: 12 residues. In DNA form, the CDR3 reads TGTGCCAGCACCTCTTGGGGGTCCCCTTCAACCTTC. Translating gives CASTSWGSPSTF.

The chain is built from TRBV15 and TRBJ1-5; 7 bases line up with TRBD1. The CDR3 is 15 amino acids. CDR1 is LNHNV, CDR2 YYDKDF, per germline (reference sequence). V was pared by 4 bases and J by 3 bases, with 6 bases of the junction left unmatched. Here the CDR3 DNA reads TGTGCCACCAGCACGAGCGGGACAGCCAATCAGCCCCAGCATTTT. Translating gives CATSTSGTANQPQHF.

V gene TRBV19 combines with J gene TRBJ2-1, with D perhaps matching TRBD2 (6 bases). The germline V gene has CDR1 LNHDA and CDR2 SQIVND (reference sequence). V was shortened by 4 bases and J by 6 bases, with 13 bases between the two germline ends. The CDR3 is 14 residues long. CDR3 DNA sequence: TGTGCCAGTAGTACCGACGCGACTAGCAATGAGCAGTTCTTC. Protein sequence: CASSTDATSNEQFF.

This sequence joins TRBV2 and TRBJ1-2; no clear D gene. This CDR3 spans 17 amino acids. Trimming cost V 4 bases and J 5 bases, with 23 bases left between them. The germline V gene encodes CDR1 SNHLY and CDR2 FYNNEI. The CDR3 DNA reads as TGTGCCAGCAGTGGGGGAGGAGGTCAGCCGACTTTTTATGGCTACACCTTC. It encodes CASSGGGGQPTFYGYTF.

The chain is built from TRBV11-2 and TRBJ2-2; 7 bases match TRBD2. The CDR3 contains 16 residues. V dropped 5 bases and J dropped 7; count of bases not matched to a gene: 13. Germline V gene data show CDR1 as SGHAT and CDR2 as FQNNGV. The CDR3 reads CASSPVMGGPIGELFF. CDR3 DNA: TGTGCCAGCAGCCCCGTAATGGGAGGGCCTATCGGGGAGCTGTTTTTT.

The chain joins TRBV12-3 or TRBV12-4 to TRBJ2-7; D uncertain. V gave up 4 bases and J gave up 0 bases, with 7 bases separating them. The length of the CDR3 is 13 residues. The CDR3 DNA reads TGTGCCAGCAGTTCCCCCCCCTCCTACGAGCAGTACTTC. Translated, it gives CASSSPPSYEQYF.

CDR3 in amino acids: CASSPINRGLYYGYTF. CDR3 coding DNA: TGTGCCAGCAGCCCGATTAACAGGGGGCTCTACTATGGCTACACCTTC. The chain carries TRBV11-2 and TRBJ1-2, with 9 bases fitting TRBD1. Germline CDR1 SGHAT, CDR2 FQNNGV. With V trimmed by 5 bases and J by 3 bases, 10 bases remained unmatched. CDR3 length: 16 residues.

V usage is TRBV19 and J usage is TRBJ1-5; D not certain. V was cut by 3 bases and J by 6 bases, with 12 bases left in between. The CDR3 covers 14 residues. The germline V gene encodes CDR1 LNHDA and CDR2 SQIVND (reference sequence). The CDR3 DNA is TGTGCCAGTAGTATTTCGTCCGGGTCTCAGCCCCAGCATTTT. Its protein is CASSISSGSQPQHF.

The CDR3 nucleotides read TGTGCCAGCAGTGACTCGAAAGATGGGACTAGCGGGACGTCCAATGAGCAGTTCTTC. Amino acids: CASSDSKDGTSGTSNEQFF. The V and J genes are TRBV6-4 and TRBJ2-1; the match to TRBD2 covers 13 bases. Germline CDR1 MRHNA, CDR2 SNTAGT. The trim removed 0 bases at V and 6 bases at J, leaving 11 bases unmatched. This CDR3 contains 19 residues.

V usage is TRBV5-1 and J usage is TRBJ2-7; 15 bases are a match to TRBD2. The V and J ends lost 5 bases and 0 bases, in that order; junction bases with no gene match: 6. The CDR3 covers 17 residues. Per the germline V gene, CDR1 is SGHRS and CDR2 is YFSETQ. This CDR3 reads CASSSGLAGGPSYEQYF. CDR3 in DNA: TGCGCCAGCAGTTCCGGACTAGCGGGAGGGCCCTCCTACGAGCAGTACTTC.

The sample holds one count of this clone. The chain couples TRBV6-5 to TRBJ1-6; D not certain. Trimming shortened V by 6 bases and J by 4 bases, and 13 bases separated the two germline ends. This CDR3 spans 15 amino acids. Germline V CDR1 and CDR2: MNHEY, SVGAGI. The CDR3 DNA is TGTGCCAGCAGCTTTGTGGGAGGTTATAATTCACCCCTCCACTTT. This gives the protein CASSFVGGYNSPLHF.

As DNA, the CDR3 is TGTGCCAGCAGCGTAGATATTAGCGGTAACACCGGGGAGCTGTTTTTT. Its translation: CASSVDISGNTGELFF. The genes are TRBV9 and TRBJ2-2; tentative D call: TRBD2 (6 bases). Trimming left V 0 bases short and J 2 bases short, with 11 bases between. The CDR3 spans 16 residues. Germline V gene data show CDR1 as SGDLS and CDR2 as YYNGEE.

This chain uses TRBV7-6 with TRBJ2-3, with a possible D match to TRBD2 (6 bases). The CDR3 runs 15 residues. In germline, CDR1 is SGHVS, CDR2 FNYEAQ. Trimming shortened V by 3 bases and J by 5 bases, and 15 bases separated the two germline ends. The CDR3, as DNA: TGTGCCAGCAGCTTCGGATCGGGAGTTGGAGATACGCAGTATTTT. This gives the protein CASSFGSGVGDTQYF. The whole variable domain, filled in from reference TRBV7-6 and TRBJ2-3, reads GAGVSQSPRYKVTKRGQDVALRCDPISGHVSLYWYRQALGQGPEFLTYFNYEAQQDKSGLPNDRFSAERPEGSISTLTIQRTEQRDSAMYRCASSFGSGVGDTQYFGPGTRLTVL.

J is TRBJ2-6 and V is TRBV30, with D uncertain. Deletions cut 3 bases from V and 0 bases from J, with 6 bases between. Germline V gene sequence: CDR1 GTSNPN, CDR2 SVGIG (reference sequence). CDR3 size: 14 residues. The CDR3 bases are TGTGCCTGGAGCGGCAGCTCTGGGGCCAACGTCCTGACTTTC. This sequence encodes CAWSGSSGANVLTF.

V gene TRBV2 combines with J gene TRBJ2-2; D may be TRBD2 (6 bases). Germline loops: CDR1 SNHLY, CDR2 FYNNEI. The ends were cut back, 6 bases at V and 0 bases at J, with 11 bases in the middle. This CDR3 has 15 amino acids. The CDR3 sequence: CASRRDSTNTGELFF. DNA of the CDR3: TGTGCCAGCAGGAGGGACTCTACGAACACCGGGGAGCTGTTTTTT. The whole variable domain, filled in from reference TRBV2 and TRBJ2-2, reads EPEVTQTPSHQVTQMGQEVILRCVPISNHLYFYWYRQILGQKVEFLVSFYNNEISEKSEIFDDQFSVERPDGSNFTLKIRSTKLEDSAMYFCASRRDSTNTGELFFGEGSRLTVL.

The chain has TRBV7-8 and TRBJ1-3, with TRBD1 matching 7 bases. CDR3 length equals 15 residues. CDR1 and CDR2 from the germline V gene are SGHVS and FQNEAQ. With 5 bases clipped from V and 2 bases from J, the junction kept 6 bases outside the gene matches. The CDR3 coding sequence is TGTGCCAGCAGCCCCGGGCAGGGGGCTGGAAACACCATATATTTT. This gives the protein CASSPGQGAGNTIYF.